These 32 T cell receptor beta chains came from one sample sequenced in a study of blood T cell repertoires in COVID-19. Assay used: immunoSEQ multiplex PCR; TCRdb lists only in-frame clones, some missing. The sample has about 280,000 clones, roughly 85% seen once; the top ten hold around 2.5%. Sequenced material: PBMCs or T cells enriched from blood (not recorded which). Receptor source: a woman between 50 and 59 years old who had recovered from COVID-19.

V gene TRBV2 combines with J gene TRBJ1-1; a weak D match, TRBD1 (5 bases). The CDR3 spans 15 residues. Trimming shortened V by 4 bases and J by 7 bases, and 19 bases separated the two germline ends. Germline V gives CDR1 SNHLY, CDR2 FYNNEI. CDR3 nucleotide sequence: TGTGCCAGCAGTGTAACGGCGGGGGGGGGAAGTGAAGCTTTCTTT. As protein: CASSVTAGGGSEAFF.

This rearrangement joins TRBV27 to TRBJ2-7; D ambiguous. The germline gives CDR1 MNHEY, CDR2 SMNVEV (reference sequence). This CDR3 is built from 15 residues. V was pared by 2 bases and J by 1 base, with 12 bases between. CDR3 region: CASSLKRLASYEQYF. CDR3 in DNA: TGTGCCAGCAGTTTAAAGCGCCTTGCGTCCTACGAGCAGTACTTC.

The chain joins TRBV9 to TRBJ1-1; D gene uncertain. Germline V gene lookup returns CDR1 SGDLS and CDR2 YYNGEE. Trimming pared 4 bases from V and 1 base from J, leaving 11 bases between. This CDR3 contains 14 residues. The CDR3 region has the DNA TGTGCCAGCAGCCCCCTGACAAAGAACACTGAAGCTTTCTTT. It encodes CASSPLTKNTEAFF.

The rearrangement links TRBV4-1 to TRBJ1-2, with TRBD1 matching over 12 bases. The CDR3 spans 15 residues. Germline lookup yields CDR1 MGHRA and CDR2 YSYEKL. V lost 4 bases to trimming and J lost 6 bases; unmatched junction nucleotides: 6. This CDR3 is CASSLPGTGGDGYTF. The CDR3 region has the DNA TGCGCCAGCAGCCTCCCGGGGACAGGGGGCGATGGCTACACCTTC.

V usage is TRBV25-1 and J usage is TRBJ2-7, with 10 nucleotides matching TRBD2. CDR1 is MGHDK, CDR2 SYGVNS, per germline. The CDR3 is 14 residues long. The V segment lost 4 bases and the J segment 7 bases; nucleotides outside the gene matches: 7. CDR3 DNA: TGTGCCAGCAGTGCAGCGGGAGGGCCACGGGAGCAGTACTTC. Amino acid sequence: CASSAAGGPREQYF.

This clone showed up just a few times. This sequence joins TRBV21-1 and TRBJ2-1; the table's D call, TRBD2, was not checked against the DNA. TRBV21-1 is described as a pseudogene. The CDR3 length is 16 residues. CDR3 sequence (DNA): TGTGCCAGCACCTGGGGGGGGAATCTCACAAGCAATGAGCAGTTCTTC. It is translated as CASTWGGNLTSNEQFF.

This clone appeared a few times. This rearrangement joins TRBV10-3 to TRBJ1-4, with a weak D call TRBD1 (5 bases). Germline assignment: CDR1 ENHRY and CDR2 SYGVKD. The ends were cut back, 10 bases at V and 8 bases at J, with 20 bases in the middle. The CDR3 loop spans 14 amino acids. The DNA of the CDR3 is TGTGCCACCAAAGCGGAGGGGAGGCAAGAAAAACTGTTTTTT. Translated: CATKAEGRQEKLFF.

This chain links TRBV19 with TRBJ1-6; D uncertain. Per germline, CDR1 LNHDA and CDR2 SQIVND (reference sequence). This CDR3 comprises 15 residues. Trimming left V 11 bases short and J 0 bases short, with 14 bases between. CDR3 sequence reads: CASKEASSYNSPLHF. For the CDR3, the DNA is TGTGCCTCTAAGGAGGCGAGCTCCTATAATTCACCCCTCCACTTT.

The chain employs TRBV7-6 and TRBJ1-6; 8 bases are shared with TRBD1. The length of the CDR3 is 15 residues. V dropped 1 base and J dropped 10; count of bases not matched to a gene: 6. CDR1 is SGHVS and CDR2 is FNYEAQ in the germline V gene. The CDR3 nucleotides read TGTGCCAGCAGCTTAGGCCAGGGGGCTAGGTCACCCCTCCACTTT. Translating it yields CASSLGQGARSPLHF.

This chain links TRBV6-2 or TRBV6-3 with TRBJ2-1; no reliable D call. The CDR3 sequence is 16 residues long. V shed 2 bases and J shed 4 bases, with 15 bases lying between them. Germline V gene lookup returns CDR1 MNHEY and CDR2 SVGEGT. The CDR3: CASSYNDPSRYNEQFF. The CDR3 bases are TGTGCCAGCAGTTACAACGATCCTTCCAGGTACAATGAGCAGTTCTTC.

V usage is TRBV6-4 and J usage is TRBJ2-7, with TRBD1 matching 8 bases. CDR3 length equals 17 residues. The junction had 16 bases not matched to a gene; V was cut back by 2 bases and J by 7 bases. The germline V gene has CDR1 MRHNA and CDR2 SNTAGT. CDR3 in amino acids: CASSDVAGGPTTEEQYF. The DNA of the CDR3 is TGTGCCAGCAGTGACGTAGCAGGGGGCCCCACTACGGAAGAGCAGTACTTC.

V is TRBV9 and J is TRBJ2-2, with TRBD2 matching over 10 bases. The CDR3 loop spans 16 amino acids. J was trimmed by 4 bases and V by 3 bases; bases with no gene match: 6. From germline, CDR1 is SGDLS and CDR2 YYNGEE. The CDR3 spells CASSAAASGSTGELFF. In DNA, the CDR3 is TGTGCCAGCAGCGCTGCGGCTAGCGGGAGCACCGGGGAGCTGTTTTTT.

As DNA, the CDR3 is TGTGCCAGCACGGACAGACGACGTGATAACACTGAAGCTTTCTTT. Protein product: CASTDRRRDNTEAFF. The chain links TRBV6-5 to TRBJ1-1; tentatively, D is TRBD1 (6 bases). V was trimmed by 7 bases and J by 2 bases, leaving 17 bases between them. CDR1 MNHEY and CDR2 SVGAGI come from the germline V gene. There are 15 residues in the CDR3.

The rearrangement joins TRBV5-6 to TRBJ1-3, with D unclear. The germline CDR1 and CDR2 sequences are SGHDT and YYEEEE. The CDR3 is 16 amino acids. The V and J ends lost 2 bases and 7 bases respectively, with 19 bases between them. CDR3 nucleotides: TGTGCCAGCAGCTTTGAAGGTCGCATCCAGAGGAACACCATATATTTT. Translating it yields CASSFEGRIQRNTIYF.

The chain combines TRBV6-5 with TRBJ1-1, with no clear D. The length of the CDR3 is 14 residues. Germline V CDR1 and CDR2: MNHEY, SVGAGI. Trimming removed 6 bases at V and 6 bases at J, with 17 bases between. The CDR3 nucleotides read TGTGCCAGCAGCCGGATGACGGAGGGCGCTGAAGCTTTCTTT. This encodes CASSRMTEGAEAFF.

The chain couples TRBV10-3 to TRBJ2-1; D unresolved. Germline CDR1 and CDR2: ENHRY and SYGVKD. This CDR3 contains 15 residues. The V end lost 2 bases, the J end lost 1 base, and 9 bases lay between the germline ends. The CDR3 bases are TGTGCCATCAGTGAGGCCTCACAGTCCTACAATGAGCAGTTCTTC. Protein: CAISEASQSYNEQFF.

This chain uses TRBV24-1 with TRBJ2-1, with 9 bases that match TRBD1. The CDR3 has 16 amino acids. Trimming removed 3 bases from V and 6 bases from J; junction bases left unmatched: 8. In germline, CDR1 is KGHDR, CDR2 SFDVKD. The CDR3 here is CATSDAIQGAGNEQFF. CDR3 coding DNA: TGTGCCACCAGTGATGCTATACAGGGGGCTGGCAATGAGCAGTTCTTC.

This clone has more than one count but fewer than ten. The chain combines TRBV6-6 with TRBJ1-5; D might be TRBD1 (5 bases). The V end was cut by 5 bases, the J end by 0 bases, with 20 bases between. The CDR3 loop spans 18 amino acids. Germline values: CDR1 MNHNY, CDR2 SVGAGI (reference sequence). The CDR3 region is CASSPFTPGVYSNQPQHF. The DNA for the CDR3 is TGTGCCAGCAGTCCGTTCACCCCGGGGGTATATAGCAATCAGCCCCAGCATTTT.

The chain links TRBV19 to TRBJ2-1; the match to TRBD2 covers 10 bases. This CDR3 has 19 residues. Germline assignment: CDR1 LNHDA and CDR2 SQIVND (reference sequence). J gave up 0 bases and V 5 bases, and 13 bases lay outside the gene matches. The CDR3 DNA reads TGTGCCAGTAGTCCCCCTAGCGGGAGAGCAGCCAGCTCCTACAATGAGCAGTTCTTC. It yields the protein CASSPPSGRAASSYNEQFF.

The chain employs TRBV20-1 and TRBJ2-2, with a weak D call TRBD1 (5 bases). The germline CDR1 and CDR2 sequences are DFQATT and SNEGSKA (reference sequence). The V and J ends lost 3 bases and 6 bases respectively, with 11 bases between them. The CDR3 loop spans 13 amino acids. The CDR3: CSASRPGPGELFF. DNA for the CDR3: TGCAGTGCTAGTAGGCCAGGGCCCGGGGAGCTGTTTTTT.

The chain carries TRBV7-2 and TRBJ1-2; maybe TRBD1 (6 bases). Germline V gene lookup returns CDR1 SGHTA and CDR2 FQGNSA. The CDR3 is 14 amino acids. V lost 1 base to trimming and J lost 8 bases, with 14 bases between them. As DNA, the CDR3 is TGTGCCAGCAGCTTAGGGTCAGGGGTAGGAGGCTACACCTTC. This encodes CASSLGSGVGGYTF. Complete variable domain (other parts from reference TRBV7-2 and TRBJ1-2): GAGVSQSPSNKVTEKGKDVELRCDPISGHTALYWYRQSLGQGLEFLIYFQGNSAPDKSGLPSDRFSAERTGGSVSTLTIQRTQQEDSAVYLCASSLGSGVGGYTFGSGTRLTVV.

V is TRBV19 and J is TRBJ1-5; D ambiguous. The V gene's germline CDR1 is LNHDA and CDR2 SQIVND (reference sequence). The length of the CDR3 is 16 residues. The ends were cut back, 2 bases at V and 2 bases at J, with 13 bases in the middle. In DNA, the CDR3 is TGTGCCAGTAGTATAAATTGGAGGGCGGGCAATCAGCCCCAGCATTTT. Protein product: CASSINWRAGNQPQHF.

The chain uses TRBV5-1 and TRBJ2-3; TRBD1 aligns across 8 bases. V shed 4 bases and J 4 bases; nucleotides not matched to a gene: 11. Germline lookup yields CDR1 SGHRS and CDR2 YFSETQ. This CDR3 has 16 residues. Written as DNA, the CDR3 is TGCGCCAGCAGCCCGAGACTCAGGGGGCGTCCAGATACGCAGTATTTT. Translated: CASSPRLRGRPDTQYF.

This clone was counted only a few times. The V and J genes are TRBV27 and TRBJ1-6; a possible D gene is TRBD1 (5 bases). The CDR3 sequence is 15 residues long. Per the germline V gene, CDR1 is MNHEY and CDR2 is SMNVEV (reference sequence). The germline V and J ends were trimmed by 2 bases and 10 bases, with 15 bases remaining between them. The CDR3 DNA sequence: TGTGCCAGCAGTTTACGGGCAGGGCTTTGGTCACCCCTCCACTTT. Translation gives CASSLRAGLWSPLHF.

The chain couples TRBV28 to TRBJ1-5; D uncertain. Germline CDR1 reads MDHEN; CDR2 reads SYDVKM. The CDR3 sequence is 15 residues long. Trimming stripped 5 bases from V and 5 bases from J, with 16 bases between. CDR3 region: CASSTGFSNYQPQHF. The CDR3 DNA reads TGTGCCAGCAGTACCGGGTTTTCTAATTATCAGCCCCAGCATTTT. The full variable domain, its missing parts supplied by reference TRBV28 and TRBJ1-5, is DVKVTQSSRYLVKRTGEKVFLECVQDMDHENMFWYRQDPGLGLRLIYFSYDVKMKEKGDIPEGYSVSREKKERFSLILESASTNQTSMYLCASSTGFSNYQPQHFGDGTRLSIL.

The rearrangement links TRBV2 to TRBJ2-2; a possible D gene is TRBD1 (5 bases). The CDR3 is 13 amino acids. V gave up 7 bases and J gave up 5 bases, with 11 bases separating them. Germline V gives CDR1 SNHLY, CDR2 FYNNEI. CDR3: CASNQGETGELFF. The CDR3 DNA is TGTGCCAGCAACCAGGGCGAGACCGGGGAGCTGTTTTTT.

This sequence joins TRBV7-9 and TRBJ1-2; 9 bases fit TRBD1. Germline V CDR1 and CDR2: SEHNR, FQNEAQ (reference sequence). V trimming: 6 bases; J trimming: 7 bases; junction bases outside the gene matches: 6. CDR3 length: 13 residues. DNA of the CDR3: TGTGCCAGCAGACCCGGGACAGGGAGTGGCTACACCTTC. Translation: CASRPGTGSGYTF.

V usage is TRBV15 and J usage is TRBJ2-3; weak D call: TRBD1 (5 bases). The CDR3 covers 16 residues. Trimming left V 3 bases short and J 1 base short, with 14 bases between. Germline loops: CDR1 LNHNV, CDR2 YYDKDF (reference sequence). CDR3 sequence: CATSRMAGFGTDTQYF. DNA of the CDR3: TGTGCCACCAGCAGGATGGCAGGGTTTGGCACAGATACGCAGTATTTT.

The CDR3 spells CASSFGGGGWETQYF. The CDR3 nucleotides are TGTGCCAGCAGTTTTGGCGGGGGGGGTTGGGAGACCCAGTACTTC. The rearrangement joins TRBV27 to TRBJ2-5; TRBD2 matches at 9 bases. Trimming took 3 bases from V and 5 from J; bases not matched to a gene: 7. This CDR3 is 15 amino acids long. Germline assignment: CDR1 MNHEY and CDR2 SMNVEV (reference sequence).

The rearrangement links TRBV27 to TRBJ1-2; a weak D match, TRBD1 (6 bases). This CDR3 has 15 residues. From germline, CDR1 is MNHEY and CDR2 SMNVEV (reference sequence). V dropped 5 bases and J dropped 0 bases, with 13 bases sitting between them. The CDR3 sequence: CASSKQGQANYGYTF. The CDR3 bases are TGTGCCAGCAGTAAACAGGGACAAGCTAACTATGGCTACACCTTC.

This clone appeared once. This chain connects TRBV6-5 to TRBJ1-4; 8 nucleotides agree with TRBD1. This CDR3 comprises 13 residues. Germline V CDR1 and CDR2: MNHEY, SVGAGI. J was trimmed by 7 bases and V by 5 bases; bases with no gene match: 3. Here the CDR3 reads CASSRDRSEKLFF. The CDR3 DNA reads TGTGCCAGCAGTAGGGACAGGAGTGAAAAACTGTTTTTT.

This chain links TRBV6-5 with TRBJ1-1; 10 bases agree with TRBD1. CDR3 size: 15 residues. The V gene's germline CDR1 is MNHEY and CDR2 SVGAGI. Trimming at V came to 0 bases and at J to 8 bases, leaving 6 bases not matched to a gene. The CDR3 DNA reads TGTGCCAGCAGTTACTCCCCTCGGACAGGGGGGGAAGCTTTCTTT. Amino acids: CASSYSPRTGGEAFF.